This T cell receptor beta chain emerged from a study of radiotherapy plus CTLA-4 blockade in lung cancer. As for the study in general: Disease control was present in more than 25% of patients, and objective responses in less than 20%. Study-wide results and limits: Together with interferon-beta, which increased in serum after radiation, early dynamic changes in blood T cell clones were reportedly the best predictors of response. In blood, TCR clones derived from the tumor expanded after radiotherapy plus ipilimumab.

Points on this clone: Its antigen remains unknown.

The assay was immunoSEQ multiplex PCR, and TCRdb's table has in-frame clones only and misses some. Of tens of thousands of clones detected, roughly 86% appear once; the ten largest clones hold over 15%. The CDR3 is 12 residues long. Germline V gene lookup returns CDR1 GTSNPN and CDR2 SVGIG (reference sequence). The V and J ends lost 2 bases and 5 bases respectively, with 7 bases between them. Patients in the study, people with chemo-refractory metastatic non-small-cell lung cancer, received focal radiation plus ipilimumab CTLA-4 blockade. This chain links TRBV30 with TRBJ1-5; tentatively, D is TRBD1 (5 bases). The receptor was isolated from a human donor with non-small cell lung cancer that progressed on radiotherapy plus ipilimumab. The sample was peripheral blood, taken from a patient treated with radiotherapy plus ipilimumab. CDR3 sequence: CAWSMGDQPQHF. The CDR3 DNA is TGTGCCTGGAGTATGGGGGATCAGCCCCAGCATTTT.